The 21 T cell receptor beta chains in this list originate from one sample, sequenced in a study of blood T cell repertoires in COVID-19. Libraries were prepared by immunoSEQ multiplex PCR; TCRdb keeps only in-frame clonotypes and omits some of them. The sample carries 150,000 to 200,000 clones, roughly 90% recorded once. The specimen sequenced was peripheral blood. The source is a man between 50 and 59 years old with acute or convalescent COVID-19.

The chain is built from TRBV10-3 and TRBJ2-7; D might be TRBD1 (6 bases). Germline lookup yields CDR1 ENHRY and CDR2 SYGVKD. The CDR3 contains 13 residues. V gave up 8 bases and J gave up 6 bases, with 17 bases separating them. The chain's CDR3 is CAIYTTGLGEQYF. In DNA, the CDR3 is TGTGCCATCTATACGACAGGCCTGGGCGAGCAGTACTTC.

The chain combines TRBV5-1 with TRBJ2-3; 9 bases agree with TRBD2. From germline, CDR1 is SGHRS and CDR2 YFSETQ. Trimming took 2 bases from V and 3 from J; bases not matched to a gene: 4. The CDR3 is made up of 15 amino acids. The chain's CDR3 is CASSFISGGTDTQYF. The CDR3 DNA reads as TGCGCCAGCAGCTTTATTAGCGGGGGAACAGATACGCAGTATTTT.

The V and J genes are TRBV4-1 and TRBJ1-3; weak D call: TRBD1 (6 bases). Between the trimmed V and J ends, which lost 5 bases and 0 bases, there was a span of 17 bases. This CDR3 region has 17 residues. The V gene's germline CDR1 is MGHRA and CDR2 YSYEKL. The CDR3 nucleotides read TGCGCCAGCAGCGTCAGGAGACAGGCCTCCTCTGGAAACACCATATATTTT. Its protein is CASSVRRQASSGNTIYF.

About this clone itself: A far larger clone is one nucleotide away, so this likely arose from a read error. The J gene is TRBJ1-1, the V gene TRBV5-4, with D hard to call. The CDR3 length is 13 residues. Per the germline V gene, CDR1 is SGHNT and CDR2 is YYREEE (reference sequence). With 2 bases removed from V and 1 base from J, the gap between germline ends came to 6 bases. This CDR3 reads CASSLTENTEAFF. In DNA, the CDR3 is TGTGCCAGCAGCTTAACAGAGAACACTGAAGCTTTCTTT.

The chain couples TRBV5-1 to TRBJ2-7; weak D call: TRBD2 (6 bases). Germline V gene data show CDR1 as SGHRS and CDR2 as YFSETQ. The V end was cut by 6 bases, the J end by 7 bases, with 17 bases between. This CDR3 comprises 13 residues. The CDR3 nucleotides read TGCGCCAGCACCCCGGAGGGGTCGGGGGAGCAGTACTTC. Translation: CASTPEGSGEQYF.

The CDR3 DNA reads as TGCAGCCCGTGGACTGGCGTCGGACTAGCGGGAGGACTCTACAATGAGCAGTTCTTC. This translates into CSPWTGVGLAGGLYNEQFF. The chain is built from TRBV29-1 and TRBJ2-1; 14 nucleotides line up with TRBD2. The CDR3 covers 19 residues. Germline CDR1 SQVTM, CDR2 ANQGSEA. V gave up 8 bases and J gave up 3 bases; unmatched junction bases: 18.

This chain connects TRBV13 to TRBJ2-3; 7 bases map to TRBD2. The J segment lost 2 bases and the V segment lost 1 base, leaving 3 bases of the junction unmatched. The CDR3 has 15 residues. Germline CDR1 and CDR2: PRHDT and FYEKMQ (reference sequence). CDR3: CASSLAGGDTDTQYF. The CDR3 DNA is TGTGCCAGCAGCTTAGCGGGGGGAGACACAGATACGCAGTATTTT. Complete variable domain (other parts from reference TRBV13 and TRBJ2-3): AAGVIQSPRHLIKEKRETATLKCYPIPRHDTVYWYQQGPGQDPQFLISFYEKMQSDKGSIPDRFSAQQFSDYHSELNMSSLELGDSALYFCASSLAGGDTDTQYFGPGTRLTVL.

V gene TRBV7-2 combines with J gene TRBJ1-5; no firm D call. CDR1 SGHTA and CDR2 FQGNSA come from the germline V gene. The V end was cut by 1 base, the J end by 0 bases, with 7 bases between. The CDR3 is made up of 15 amino acids. CDR3: CASSLVWASNQPQHF. The CDR3 DNA reads as TGTGCCAGCAGCTTAGTATGGGCTAGCAATCAGCCCCAGCATTTT.

The V call is TRBV6-2 or TRBV6-3, the J call TRBJ2-7; TRBD2 agrees at 12 bases. Per the germline V gene, CDR1 is MNHEY and CDR2 is SVGEGT. CDR3 length equals 16 residues. Trimming at V came to 0 bases and at J to 7 bases, leaving 7 bases not matched to a gene. CDR3 sequence reads: CASSYSSSGRAREQYF. The CDR3 nucleotides read TGTGCCAGCAGTTACTCCTCTAGCGGGAGGGCGCGGGAGCAGTACTTC.

This rearrangement joins TRBV7-8 to TRBJ2-7; 12 bases agree with TRBD2. The ends lost 0 bases at V and 6 bases at J; junction bases unmatched: 3. The CDR3 is made up of 15 amino acids. Germline V gene lookup returns CDR1 SGHVS and CDR2 FQNEAQ. As DNA, the CDR3 is TGTGCCAGCAGCTTAGCACTAGCGGGGGGAGGCGAGCAGTACGTC. Protein: CASSLALAGGGEQYV.

This chain links TRBV3-1 (or the pseudogene TRBV3-2) with TRBJ2-3, with TRBD1 matching over 8 bases. The germline V gene encodes CDR1 LGHDT and CDR2 YNNKEL (reference sequence). The trim removed 0 bases at V and 6 bases at J, leaving 8 bases unmatched. This CDR3 region has 16 residues. In nucleotides, the CDR3 is TGTGCCAGCAGCCAAGAAGGGGCAGGGGGCAGGGATACGCAGTATTTT. Translated: CASSQEGAGGRDTQYF.

This clone is a singleton in its sample. V and J are TRBV6-5 and TRBJ1-2; D unclear. V dropped 4 bases and J dropped 11 bases, with 17 bases sitting between them. Per the germline V gene, CDR1 is MNHEY and CDR2 is SVGAGI. This CDR3 region has 13 residues. CDR3 loop: CASSLGVDEVYTF. CDR3 nucleotide sequence: TGTGCCAGCAGTTTAGGAGTTGACGAGGTATACACCTTC.

The chain recombines TRBV7-2 with TRBJ2-1, with unresolved D. Per the germline V gene, CDR1 is SGHTA and CDR2 is FQGNSA. Deletions cut 2 bases from V and 7 bases from J, with 9 bases between. CDR3 size: 13 residues. The DNA of the CDR3 is TGTGCCAGCAGCTTACTCCGAGGTAATGAGCAGTTCTTC. It encodes CASSLLRGNEQFF.

This chain joins TRBV5-1 and TRBJ2-2; a possible D gene is TRBD2 (5 bases). Per the germline V gene, CDR1 is SGHRS and CDR2 is YFSETQ. The CDR3 loop spans 17 amino acids. V lost 2 bases and J 0 bases, leaving 14 bases between the germline ends. This CDR3 is CASSFTEREANTGELFF. Here the CDR3 DNA reads TGCGCCAGCAGCTTCACAGAGAGGGAAGCGAACACCGGGGAGCTGTTTTTT.

The V gene is TRBV19, the J gene TRBJ2-3; 11 bases match TRBD1. Germline V gene data show CDR1 as LNHDA and CDR2 as SQIVND (reference sequence). The CDR3 is 15 residues long. The trim removed 4 bases at V and 5 bases at J, leaving 5 bases unmatched. As DNA, the CDR3 is TGTGCCAGTAGTACAGGACAGGGGGCTGGAGATACGCAGTATTTT. This sequence encodes CASSTGQGAGDTQYF.

The CDR3 nucleotides read TGCGCCAGCAGTGAATCCTTAGGGGGCGATGAGCAGTTCTTC. Protein sequence: CASSESLGGDEQFF. This rearrangement joins TRBV10-1 to TRBJ2-1, with 7 bases lining up with TRBD1. CDR3 length equals 14 residues. Trimming took 3 bases from V and 8 from J; bases not matched to a gene: 7. From germline, CDR1 is WNHNN and CDR2 SYGVQD (reference sequence).

J is TRBJ2-1 and V is TRBV11-2; D is ambiguous. V was clipped by 5 bases and J by 6 bases, with 5 bases between them. Germline loops: CDR1 SGHAT, CDR2 FQNNGV. CDR3 length: 11 residues. The CDR3: CASSTANEQFF. The CDR3 region has the DNA TGTGCCAGCAGCACAGCCAATGAGCAGTTCTTC.

The rearrangement uses TRBV7-3 and TRBJ1-1; D is undetermined. The germline gives CDR1 SGHTA, CDR2 FQGTGA. The CDR3 loop spans 14 amino acids. The V end lost 1 base, the J end lost 1 base, and 7 bases lay between the germline ends. This CDR3 reads CASSLMPGNTEAFF. CDR3 sequence (DNA): TGTGCCAGCAGCTTAATGCCGGGGAACACTGAAGCTTTCTTT.

V is TRBV3-1 (or the pseudogene TRBV3-2) and J is TRBJ2-1; perhaps TRBD1 as D (5 bases). The germline CDR1 and CDR2 sequences are LGHDT and YNNKEL (reference sequence). V was clipped by 1 base and J by 7 bases, with 14 bases between them. The CDR3 loop spans 15 amino acids. The CDR3 here is CASSQAGGRGNEQFF. CDR3 DNA sequence: TGTGCCAGCAGCCAAGCGGGCGGAAGGGGAAATGAGCAGTTCTTC.

V usage is TRBV19 and J usage is TRBJ2-2; unclear D gene. CDR3 length: 15 residues. Trimming removed 9 bases from V and 3 bases from J, with 17 bases in between. Germline V gene sequence: CDR1 LNHDA, CDR2 SQIVND (reference sequence). This CDR3 is CASLEAPGYTGELFF. In DNA form, the CDR3 reads TGTGCCAGCCTCGAAGCCCCAGGCTACACCGGGGAGCTGTTTTTT.

The chain combines TRBV9 with TRBJ2-5, with TRBD2 matching over 15 bases. CDR1 SGDLS and CDR2 YYNGEE come from the germline V gene. V lost 2 bases and J lost 5; bases outside the gene matches: 4. The CDR3 is made up of 16 amino acids. The CDR3 nucleotides are TGTGCCAGCAGCGTTGGGACTAGCGGGGGGTCGGAGACCCAGTACTTC. Protein sequence: CASSVGTSGGSETQYF.